One sample yielded the 24 T cell receptor beta chains listed below, sequenced in a study of identical twins (dated by TCRdb to the mid-2010s). Receptors were amplified or captured by 5' RACE. The run used an Illumina HiSeq 2000. TCRdb reran the public reads through fastp at Q25 and MiXCR, keeping productive beta chains. Identical CDR3 protein sequences are pooled into one entry, listed with their most common genes and DNA. The sample profile shows hundreds of thousands of distinct CDR3 sequences; under 9.5% of them were found once. The biggest ten clones account for less than 2.5% of the sample. These same data were also listed under a study on yellow fever vaccine responses in identical twins.

Sequencing used memory (CD45RO+) T cells sorted from blood. The cell subset or site label on this specimen signifies: CD45RO+ enriched T cells. The receptors derive from a woman under 30 in good health.

Many counts were recorded for this clonotype. The rearrangement joins TRBV20-1 to TRBJ1-1; possibly TRBD1 for D (6 bases). With 0 bases removed from V and 3 bases from J, the gap between germline ends came to 8 bases. Germline values: CDR1 DFQATT, CDR2 SNEGSKA (reference sequence). The CDR3 is 13 amino acids. CDR3 in amino acids: CSAREQGDTEAFF. The CDR3 coding sequence is TGCAGTGCTAGAGAACAGGGCGACACTGAAGCTTTCTTT.

This clonotype was seen only a few times. The chain recombines TRBV20-1 with TRBJ2-7; D unresolved. Germline CDR1 reads DFQATT; CDR2 reads SNEGSKA (reference sequence). V was trimmed by 1 base and J by 3 bases, leaving 10 bases between them. The CDR3 is made up of 13 amino acids. The CDR3 nucleotides read TGCAGTGCTAGAGTCGGTAGTAGCTACGAGCAGTACTTC. Its translation: CSARVGSSYEQYF.

The chain recombines TRBV6-1 with TRBJ2-3; tentatively, D is TRBD1 (7 bases). With 9 bases removed from V and 4 bases from J, the gap between germline ends came to 14 bases. Per germline, CDR1 MNHNS and CDR2 SASEGT. The CDR3 runs to 13 residues. In DNA form, the CDR3 reads TGTGCCAGTGGAGGGGGCCTCCCAGATACGCAGTATTTT. Protein: CASGGGLPDTQYF.

This clonotype was found a few times. This chain connects TRBV2 to TRBJ2-7; TRBD2 is a possible D gene (6 bases). The germline V and J ends were trimmed by 3 bases and 4 bases, with 19 bases remaining between them. Germline V gives CDR1 SNHLY, CDR2 FYNNEI. This CDR3 spans 16 amino acids. The CDR3 here is CASSDPGGPGKYEQYF. The CDR3 region has the DNA TGTGCCAGCAGTGACCCAGGAGGGCCGGGGAAGTACGAGCAGTACTTC.

At least ten counts were recorded for this clonotype. The rearrangement links TRBV5-1 to TRBJ2-2, with D uncertain. V lost 9 bases, J lost 2 bases, and 17 bases lay in between. Germline loops: CDR1 SGHRS, CDR2 YFSETQ. There are 15 residues in the CDR3. The CDR3 region is CATAPQNKNTGELFF. The CDR3 DNA is TGCGCCACCGCCCCCCAGAACAAAAACACCGGGGAGCTGTTTTTT.

V usage is TRBV2 and J usage is TRBJ2-3; 8 positions match TRBD2. CDR1 SNHLY and CDR2 FYNNEI come from the germline V gene. The junction had 4 bases not matched to a gene; V was cut back by 9 bases and J by 2 bases. The CDR3 loop spans 13 amino acids. The CDR3 DNA sequence: TGTGCCAGTACTAGCGGCTACACAGATACGCAGTATTTT. This gives the protein CASTSGYTDTQYF.

Many counts were recorded for this clonotype. V usage is TRBV12-3 or TRBV12-4 and J usage is TRBJ2-1; TRBD1 is a possible D gene (6 bases). Trimming stripped 6 bases from V and 2 bases from J, with 17 bases between. CDR3 length equals 16 residues. The CDR3, as DNA: TGTGCCAGCAGACGCAACCCAGGGGCCGCCTACAATGAGCAGTTCTTC. Encoded protein: CASRRNPGAAYNEQFF.

V is TRBV2 and J is TRBJ1-5; no clear D gene. The germline V and J ends were trimmed by 7 bases and 4 bases, with 14 bases remaining between them. This CDR3 has 14 residues. The V gene's germline CDR1 is SNHLY and CDR2 FYNNEI. DNA for the CDR3: TGTGCCAGCAAGAAGGACGACCCGAATCAGCCCCAGCATTTT. Its translation is CASKKDDPNQPQHF.

Only a few counts were recorded for this clonotype. Germline and junction disagree at one end, which may indicate a read error. J is TRBJ2-1 and V is TRBV2, with D uncertain. CDR1 is SNHLY, CDR2 FYNNEI, per germline. CDR3 size: 14 residues. The CDR3 DNA reads TGTGCGAGCAGATTGGGTATCTTTTACAATGAGCAGTTCTTC. Translation: CASRLGIFYNEQFF.

This clonotype was observed a handful of times. The V call is TRBV27, the J call TRBJ2-1; 8 nucleotides match TRBD2. Germline assignment: CDR1 MNHEY and CDR2 SMNVEV (reference sequence). Trimming removed 2 bases from V and 8 bases from J; junction bases left unmatched: 8. CDR3 length: 15 amino acids. This CDR3 reads CASSLDGRGFYEQFF. The CDR3 DNA sequence: TGTGCCAGCAGTTTAGACGGGAGGGGTTTTTATGAGCAGTTCTTC.

There are many counts of this clonotype. CDR3 DNA: TGTGCCAGCAGTCAGAAGTCTAGCGGGGGGTACACCGGGGAGCTGTTTTTT. Translation: CASSQKSSGGYTGELFF. The rearrangement links TRBV7-2 to TRBJ2-2; TRBD2 matches at 11 bases. With 6 bases clipped from V and 3 bases from J, the junction kept 9 bases outside the gene matches. CDR1 is SGHTA and CDR2 is FQGNSA in the germline V gene. CDR3 size: 17 residues.

This clonotype was seen more than once but under ten times. The rearrangement uses TRBV6-1 and TRBJ2-6, with unresolved D. Per the germline V gene, CDR1 is MNHNS and CDR2 is SASEGT. Trimming took 9 bases from V and 1 from J, leaving 13 bases between them. The CDR3 length is 15 residues. DNA for the CDR3: TGTGCCAGTGGGGATTCCCCTTCTGGGGCCAACGTCCTGACTTTC. Translated, it gives CASGDSPSGANVLTF.

This clonotype was detected many times. The chain couples TRBV3-1 to TRBJ2-3, with 10 nucleotides matching TRBD2. J lost 4 bases, V lost 2 bases, and 6 bases had no gene match. This CDR3 contains 16 residues. CDR1 is LGHDT, CDR2 YNNKEL, per germline (reference sequence). CDR3 bases: TGTGCCAGCAGCCAATATCTAGCGGGGGTGTCAGATACGCAGTATTTT. It yields the protein CASSQYLAGVSDTQYF.

This clonotype was seen more than once but under ten times. The CDR3 bases are TGTGCCAGCTCACCTTCCACCGGGACAGGGGGATCTCGGGAGCAGTACGTC. Residues: CASSPSTGTGGSREQYV. The chain couples TRBV18 to TRBJ2-7; 11 nucleotides align to TRBD1. The CDR3 loop spans 17 amino acids. Per the germline V gene, CDR1 is KGHSH and CDR2 is LQKENI. Trimming took 3 bases from V and 7 from J; bases not matched to a gene: 14.

V usage is TRBV12-3 or TRBV12-4 and J usage is TRBJ1-1, with 10 positions matching TRBD1. The J segment lost 4 bases and the V segment lost 6 bases, leaving 5 bases of the junction unmatched. The CDR3 is made up of 14 amino acids. The CDR3 region has the DNA TGTGCCAGCAGCCGACAGGGGGCGGGCACTGAAGCTTTCTTT. This encodes CASSRQGAGTEAFF.

This chain uses TRBV27 with TRBJ1-6; 10 positions agree with TRBD1. Trimming took 3 bases from V and 9 from J; bases not matched to a gene: 5. Germline V gene sequence: CDR1 MNHEY, CDR2 SMNVEV (reference sequence). The CDR3 is made up of 15 amino acids. The CDR3 DNA reads TGTGCCAGCAGTTTTTCCGGGACAGGGGCTTCACCCCTCCACTTT. Protein: CASSFSGTGASPLHF.

This clonotype was seen ten or more times. The chain carries TRBV7-2 and TRBJ2-3, with TRBD2 identical over 9 bases. Trimming cost V 0 bases and J 3 bases; bases outside gene matches: 10. CDR1 is SGHTA, CDR2 FQGNSA, per germline. The CDR3 extends over 18 amino acids. The CDR3 DNA follows: TGTGCCAGCAGCTTAGCTAGCGGGAGTGGGATTAGGACAGATACGCAGTATTTT. Protein sequence: CASSLASGSGIRTDTQYF. The variable domain in full, with the rest retrieved from reference TRBV7-2 and TRBJ2-3, is GAGVSQSPSNKVTEKGKDVELRCDPISGHTALYWYRQSLGQGLEFLIYFQGNSAPDKSGLPSDRFSAERTGGSVSTLTIQRTQQEDSAVYLCASSLASGSGIRTDTQYFGPGTRLTVL.

This clonotype was picked up a small number of times. The rearrangement uses TRBV20-1 and TRBJ2-3; TRBD2 matches 11 bases. From germline, CDR1 is DFQATT and CDR2 SNEGSKA (reference sequence). The J segment lost 10 bases and the V segment lost 3 bases, leaving 15 bases of the junction unmatched. The CDR3 extends over 16 amino acids. The CDR3 reads CSARAPSGRFRVAQYF. The CDR3 DNA is TGCAGTGCTAGGGCTCCTAGCGGGAGGTTCAGGGTTGCGCAGTATTTT.

The chain has TRBV6-1 and TRBJ2-5, with 10 bases fitting TRBD1. Germline values: CDR1 MNHNS, CDR2 SASEGT. There are 15 residues in the CDR3. J lost 4 bases, V lost 6 bases, and 8 bases had no gene match. CDR3 sequence (DNA): TGTGCCAGCAGGCCCGCGACAGGGGGCCGAGAGACCCAGTACTTC. Translation: CASRPATGGRETQYF.

This clonotype has more than one count but fewer than ten. The chain uses TRBV12-3 or TRBV12-4 and TRBJ1-5; possible D gene TRBD1, 5 bases. The CDR3 is 15 residues long. Trimming left V 2 bases short and J 2 bases short, with 10 bases between. For the CDR3, the DNA is TGTGCCAGCAGTTTATTCGGGGGAGGCAATCAGCCCCAGCATTTT. This encodes CASSLFGGGNQPQHF.

This clonotype showed up just a few times. V usage is TRBV27 and J usage is TRBJ2-3; the D gene is possibly TRBD2 (6 bases). Trimming took off 10 bases at V and 2 bases at J, with 16 bases between the two ends. Germline-derived CDR1 and CDR2 are MNHEY and SMNVEV (reference sequence). This CDR3 has 14 amino acids. The CDR3 reads CATHRGGNTDTQYF. The CDR3 DNA reads TGTGCCACCCATCGGGGCGGGAACACAGATACGCAGTATTTT.

This clonotype came up many times. This rearrangement joins TRBV5-1 to TRBJ2-7, with D hard to call. In germline, CDR1 is SGHRS, CDR2 YFSETQ. The germline V and J ends were trimmed by 6 bases and 3 bases, with 16 bases remaining between them. The CDR3 has 14 amino acids. CDR3 in amino acids: CASMVERRNYEQYV. The CDR3 region has the DNA TGCGCCAGCATGGTCGAGCGACGGAACTACGAGCAGTACGTC.

This clonotype was picked up a small number of times. The chain has TRBV5-1 and TRBJ1-2; D unclear. Germline V gene lookup returns CDR1 SGHRS and CDR2 YFSETQ. The CDR3 totals 13 residues. Trimming removed 7 bases from V and 4 bases from J, with 14 bases in between. The CDR3 DNA reads as TGCGCCAGCTCTTTGCCGGGAACCTATGGCTACACCTTC. Its translation: CASSLPGTYGYTF.

This clonotype was seen repeatedly, ten times or more. This sequence joins TRBV20-1 and TRBJ1-5; weak D call: TRBD1 (5 bases). This CDR3 contains 13 residues. Germline values: CDR1 DFQATT, CDR2 SNEGSKA (reference sequence). With 6 bases removed from V and 3 bases from J, the gap between germline ends came to 12 bases. The CDR3 sequence is CSAVGDLNQPQHF. CDR3 DNA sequence: TGCAGTGCGGTCGGGGACCTCAATCAGCCCCAGCATTTT.